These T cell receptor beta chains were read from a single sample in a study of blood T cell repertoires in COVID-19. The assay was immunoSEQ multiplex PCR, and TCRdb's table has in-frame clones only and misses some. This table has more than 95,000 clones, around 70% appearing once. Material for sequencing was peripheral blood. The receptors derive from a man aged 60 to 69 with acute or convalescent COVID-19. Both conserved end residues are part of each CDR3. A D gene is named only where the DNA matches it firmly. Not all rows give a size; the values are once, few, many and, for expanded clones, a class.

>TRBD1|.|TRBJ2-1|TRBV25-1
CASSVGTDNEQFF
TGTGCCAGCAGTGTAGGGACAGACAATGAGCAGTTCTTC
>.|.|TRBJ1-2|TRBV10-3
CAISASGDGYTF
TGTGCCATCAGTGCCAGCGGGGATGGCTACACCTTC
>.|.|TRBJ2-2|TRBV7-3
CASSFRSSRGAGELFF
TGTGCCAGCAGCTTCCGTTCGAGTAGGGGCGCGGGGGAGCTGTTTTTT
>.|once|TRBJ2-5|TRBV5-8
CASSLVLEGLTETQYF
TGTGCCAGCAGCTTGGTTCTGGAGGGCCTTACGGAGACCCAGTACTTC
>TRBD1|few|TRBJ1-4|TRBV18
CASSIRDRGGKLFF
TGTGCCAGCTCTATCCGGGACAGGGGCGGAAAACTGTTTTTT
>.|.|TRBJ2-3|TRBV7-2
CASSPGRLAPDTQYF
TGTGCCAGCAGCCCAGGGAGGCTGGCCCCAGATACGCAGTATTTT
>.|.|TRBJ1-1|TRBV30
CARDARETEAFF
TGTGCCCGGGATGCGAGGGAGACTGAAGCTTTCTTT
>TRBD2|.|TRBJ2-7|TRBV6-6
CASSPPSGRTYEQYF
TGTGCCAGCAGTCCTCCTAGCGGGCGGACCTACGAGCAGTACTTC
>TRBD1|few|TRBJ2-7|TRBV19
CASRGQGTYEQYF
TGTGCCAGTAGGGGACAGGGTACCTACGAGCAGTACTTC
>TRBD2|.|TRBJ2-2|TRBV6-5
CASTTSGTTGELFF
TGTGCCAGCACGACTAGCGGGACAACCGGGGAGCTGTTTTTT
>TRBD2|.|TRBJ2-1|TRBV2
CASSGTAGLSYNEQFF
TGTGCCAGCAGTGGCACAGCGGGACTTTCCTACAATGAGCAGTTCTTC
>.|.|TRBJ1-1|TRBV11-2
CASSLGSGLWAEAFF
TGTGCCAGCAGCTTAGGGTCAGGGTTATGGGCTGAAGCTTTCTTT
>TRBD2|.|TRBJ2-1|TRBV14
CASSRVGLAGGRNEQFF
TGTGCCAGCAGCCGAGTCGGACTAGCGGGAGGCAGGAATGAGCAGTTCTTC
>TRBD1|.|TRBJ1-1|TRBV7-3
CASSLNAGGTEAFF
TGTGCCAGCAGCTTAAATGCAGGGGGCACTGAAGCTTTCTTT
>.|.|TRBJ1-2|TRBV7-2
CASSSFNSPRGYTF
TGTGCCAGCAGCTCATTTAACAGTCCCCGTGGCTACACCTTC
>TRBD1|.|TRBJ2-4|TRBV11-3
CASSLGQGRDIQYF
TGTGCCAGCAGCCTTGGACAGGGTAGAGACATTCAGTACTTC
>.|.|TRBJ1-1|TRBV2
CASSSRGNTEAFF
TGTGCCAGCAGCTCTCGGGGGAACACTGAAGCTTTCTTT
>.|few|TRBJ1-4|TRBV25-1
CASSESGTKGEKLFF
TGTGCCAGCAGTGAATCAGGGACAAAGGGTGAAAAACTGTTTTTT